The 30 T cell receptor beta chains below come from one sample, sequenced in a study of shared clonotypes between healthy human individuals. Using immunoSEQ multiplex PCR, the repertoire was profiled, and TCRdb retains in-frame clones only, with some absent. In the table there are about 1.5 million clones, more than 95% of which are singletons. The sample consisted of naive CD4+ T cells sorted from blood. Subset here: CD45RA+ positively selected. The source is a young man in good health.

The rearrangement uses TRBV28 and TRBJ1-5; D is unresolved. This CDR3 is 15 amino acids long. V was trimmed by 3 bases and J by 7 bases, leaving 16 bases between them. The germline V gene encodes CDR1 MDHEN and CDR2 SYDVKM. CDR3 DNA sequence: TGTGCCAGCAGTTTGGTCCGCCCTTTCGGACAGCCCCAGCATTTT. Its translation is CASSLVRPFGQPQHF.

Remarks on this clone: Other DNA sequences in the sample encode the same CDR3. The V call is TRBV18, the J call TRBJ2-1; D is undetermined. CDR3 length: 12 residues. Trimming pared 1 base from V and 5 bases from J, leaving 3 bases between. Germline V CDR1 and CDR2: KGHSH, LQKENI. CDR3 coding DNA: TGTGCCAGCTCACCACAGGACAATGAGCAGTTCTTC. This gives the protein CASSPQDNEQFF.

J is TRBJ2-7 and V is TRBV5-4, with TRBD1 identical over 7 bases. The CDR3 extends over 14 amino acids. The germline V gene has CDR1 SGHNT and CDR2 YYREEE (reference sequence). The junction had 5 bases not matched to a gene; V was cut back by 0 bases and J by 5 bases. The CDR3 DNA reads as TGTGCCAGCAGCTTGGTGGGACAGTACGACGAGCAGTACTTC. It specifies CASSLVGQYDEQYF. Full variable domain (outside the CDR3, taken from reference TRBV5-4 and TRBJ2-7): ETGVTQSPTHLIKTRGQQVTLRCSSQSGHNTVSWYQQALGQGPQFIFQYYREEENGRGNFPPRFSGLQFPNYSSELNVNALELDDSALYLCASSLVGQYDEQYFGPGTRLTVT.

CDR3 sequence reads: CASSQGAAGGGRAQYF. The CDR3 DNA follows: TGCGCCAGCAGCCAAGGTGCTGCGGGAGGAGGTAGGGCGCAGTATTTT. V is TRBV4-3 and J is TRBJ2-3, with 8 bases that match TRBD2. Germline V gene sequence: CDR1 LGHNA, CDR2 YSLEER. The CDR3 sequence is 16 residues long. The V segment lost 1 base and the J segment 10 bases; nucleotides outside the gene matches: 13.

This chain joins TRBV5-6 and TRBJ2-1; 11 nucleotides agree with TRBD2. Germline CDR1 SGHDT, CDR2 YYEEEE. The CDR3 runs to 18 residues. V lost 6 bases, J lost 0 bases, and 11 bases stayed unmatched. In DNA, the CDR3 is TGTGCCAGCAAAACGCGGCTAGCGGGAGGTAACTCCTACAATGAGCAGTTCTTC. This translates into CASKTRLAGGNSYNEQFF.

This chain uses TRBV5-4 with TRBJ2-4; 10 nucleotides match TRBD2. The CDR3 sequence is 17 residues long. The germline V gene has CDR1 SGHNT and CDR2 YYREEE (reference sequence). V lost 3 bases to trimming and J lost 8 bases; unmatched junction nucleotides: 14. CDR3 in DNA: TGTGCCAGCAGCTCAAAAGCGGGAGGGATGGGGAGGGACATTCAGTACTTC. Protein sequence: CASSSKAGGMGRDIQYF.

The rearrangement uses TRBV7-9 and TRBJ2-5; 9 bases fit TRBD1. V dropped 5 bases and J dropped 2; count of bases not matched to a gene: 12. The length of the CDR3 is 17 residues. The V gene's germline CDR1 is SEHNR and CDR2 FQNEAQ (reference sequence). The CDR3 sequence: CASSPARTGVRQETQYF. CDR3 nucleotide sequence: TGTGCCAGCAGCCCAGCACGGACAGGGGTACGACAAGAGACCCAGTACTTC.

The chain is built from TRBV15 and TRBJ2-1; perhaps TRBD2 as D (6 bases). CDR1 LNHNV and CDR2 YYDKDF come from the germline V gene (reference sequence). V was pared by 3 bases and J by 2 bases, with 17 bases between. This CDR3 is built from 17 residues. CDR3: CATSSGGRAGAYNEQFF. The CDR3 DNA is TGTGCCACCAGCAGCGGAGGGCGGGCTGGGGCCTACAATGAGCAGTTCTTC.

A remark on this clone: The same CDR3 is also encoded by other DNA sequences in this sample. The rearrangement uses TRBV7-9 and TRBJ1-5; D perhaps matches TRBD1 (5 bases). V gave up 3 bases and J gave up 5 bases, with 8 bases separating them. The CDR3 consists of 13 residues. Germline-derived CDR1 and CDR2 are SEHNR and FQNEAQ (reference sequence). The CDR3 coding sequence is TGTGCCAGCAGCTTCCTAGGGGATCAGCCCCAGCATTTT. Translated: CASSFLGDQPQHF.

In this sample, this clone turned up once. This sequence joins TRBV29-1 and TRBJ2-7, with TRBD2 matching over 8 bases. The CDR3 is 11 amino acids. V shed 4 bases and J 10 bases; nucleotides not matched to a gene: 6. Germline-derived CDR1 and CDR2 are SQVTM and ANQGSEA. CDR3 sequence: CSVGSGGTQYF. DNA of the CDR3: TGCAGCGTTGGGTCGGGAGGGACTCAGTACTTC.

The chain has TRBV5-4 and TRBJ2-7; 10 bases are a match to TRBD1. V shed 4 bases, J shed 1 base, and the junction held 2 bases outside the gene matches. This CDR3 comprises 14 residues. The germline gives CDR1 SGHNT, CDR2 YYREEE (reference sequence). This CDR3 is CASSRDRGSYEQYF. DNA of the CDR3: TGTGCCAGCAGCCGGGACAGGGGTTCCTACGAGCAGTACTTC.

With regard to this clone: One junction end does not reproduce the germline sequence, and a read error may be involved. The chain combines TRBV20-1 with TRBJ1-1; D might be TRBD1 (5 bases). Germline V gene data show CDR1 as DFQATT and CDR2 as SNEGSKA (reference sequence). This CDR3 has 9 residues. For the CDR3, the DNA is TGCAGTGCTTCAGGGAGGCAAGTCTTT. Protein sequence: CSASGRQVF.

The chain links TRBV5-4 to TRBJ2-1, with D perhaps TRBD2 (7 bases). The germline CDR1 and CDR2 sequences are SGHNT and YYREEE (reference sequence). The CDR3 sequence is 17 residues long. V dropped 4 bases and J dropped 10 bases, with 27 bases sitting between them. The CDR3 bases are TGTGCCAGCAGCCCGAAGTGGGGGGGGCGAGGAGGTTTGGAGCAGTTCTTC. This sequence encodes CASSPKWGGRGGLEQFF.

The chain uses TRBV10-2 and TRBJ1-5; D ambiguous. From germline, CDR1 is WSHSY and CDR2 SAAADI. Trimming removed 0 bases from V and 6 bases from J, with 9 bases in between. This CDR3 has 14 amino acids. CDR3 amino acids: CASSESTGFQPQHF. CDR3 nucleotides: TGCGCCAGCAGTGAGTCGACGGGTTTTCAGCCCCAGCATTTT.

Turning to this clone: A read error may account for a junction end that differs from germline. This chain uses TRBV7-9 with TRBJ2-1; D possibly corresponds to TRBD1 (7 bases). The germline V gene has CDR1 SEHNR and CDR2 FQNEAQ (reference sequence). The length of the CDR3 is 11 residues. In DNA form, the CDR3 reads TGTGCCAGCAGCGCTCAGGGGGGAAAAGTCTTC. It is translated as CASSAQGGKVF.

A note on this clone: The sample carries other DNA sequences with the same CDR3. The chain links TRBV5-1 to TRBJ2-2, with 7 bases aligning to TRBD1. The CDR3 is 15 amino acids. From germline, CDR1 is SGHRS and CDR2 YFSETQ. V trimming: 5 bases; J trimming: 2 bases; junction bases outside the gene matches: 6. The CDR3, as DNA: TGCGCCAGCAGTCCGAGACAGGGAAACACCGGGGAGCTGTTTTTT. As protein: CASSPRQGNTGELFF.

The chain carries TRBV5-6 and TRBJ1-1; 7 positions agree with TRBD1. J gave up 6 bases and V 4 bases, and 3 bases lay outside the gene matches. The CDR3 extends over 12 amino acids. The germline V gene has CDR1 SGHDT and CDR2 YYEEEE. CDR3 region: CASSLQGAEAFF. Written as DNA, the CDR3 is TGTGCCAGCAGCCTGCAGGGGGCTGAAGCTTTCTTT.

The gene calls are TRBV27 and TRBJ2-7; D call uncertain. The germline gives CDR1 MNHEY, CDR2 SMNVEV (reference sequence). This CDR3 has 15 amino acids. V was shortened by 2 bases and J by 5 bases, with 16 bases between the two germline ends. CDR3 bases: TGTGCCAGCAGTTTAGGGCAGCCAAGAAGAGACGAGCAGTACTTC. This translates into CASSLGQPRRDEQYF.

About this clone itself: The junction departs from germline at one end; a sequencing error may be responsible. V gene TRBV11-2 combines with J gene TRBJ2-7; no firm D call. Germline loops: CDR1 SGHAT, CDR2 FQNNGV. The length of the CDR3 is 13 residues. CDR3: CASSLDGGLSKYF. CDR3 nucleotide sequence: TGTGCCAGCAGCCTAGATGGCGGCTTATCGAAGTACTTC.

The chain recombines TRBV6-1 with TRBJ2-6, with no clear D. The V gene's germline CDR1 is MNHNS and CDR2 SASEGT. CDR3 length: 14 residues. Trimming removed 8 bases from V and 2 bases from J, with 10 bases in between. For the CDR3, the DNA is TGTGCCAGCCTGGCGGTGACTGGGGCCAACGTCCTGACTTTC. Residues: CASLAVTGANVLTF.

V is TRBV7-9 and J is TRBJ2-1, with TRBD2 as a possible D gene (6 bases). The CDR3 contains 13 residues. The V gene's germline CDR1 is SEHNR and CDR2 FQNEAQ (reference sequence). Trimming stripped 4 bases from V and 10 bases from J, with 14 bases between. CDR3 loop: CASSYKDRGEQFF. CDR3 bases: TGTGCCAGCAGCTACAAAGACCGGGGGGAGCAGTTCTTC.

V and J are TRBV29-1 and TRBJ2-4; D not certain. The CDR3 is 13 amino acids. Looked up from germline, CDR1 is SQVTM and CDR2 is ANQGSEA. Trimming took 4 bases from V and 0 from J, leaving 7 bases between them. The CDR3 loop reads CSVAMEAKNIQYF. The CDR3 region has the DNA TGCAGCGTTGCTATGGAAGCCAAAAACATTCAGTACTTC.

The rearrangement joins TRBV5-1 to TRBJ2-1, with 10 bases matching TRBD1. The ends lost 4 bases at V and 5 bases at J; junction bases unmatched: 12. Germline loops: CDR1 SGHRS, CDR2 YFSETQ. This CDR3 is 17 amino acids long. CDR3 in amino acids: CASSHRLVGQGDNEQFF. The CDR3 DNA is TGCGCCAGCAGCCATCGCCTGGTCGGACAGGGGGACAATGAGCAGTTCTTC.

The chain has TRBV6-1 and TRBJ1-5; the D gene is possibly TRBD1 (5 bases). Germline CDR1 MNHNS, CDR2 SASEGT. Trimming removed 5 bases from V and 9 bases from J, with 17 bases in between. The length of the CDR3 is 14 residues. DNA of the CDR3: TGTGCCAGCAGTCCCGGGACGTCGTTGGGGCCCCAGCATTTT. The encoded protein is CASSPGTSLGPQHF.

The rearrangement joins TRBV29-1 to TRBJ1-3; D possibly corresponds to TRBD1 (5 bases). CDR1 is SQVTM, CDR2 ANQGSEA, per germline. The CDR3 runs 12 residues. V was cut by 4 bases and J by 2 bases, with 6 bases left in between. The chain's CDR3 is CSVVGAGNTIYF. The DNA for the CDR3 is TGCAGCGTTGTGGGGGCTGGAAACACCATATATTTT.

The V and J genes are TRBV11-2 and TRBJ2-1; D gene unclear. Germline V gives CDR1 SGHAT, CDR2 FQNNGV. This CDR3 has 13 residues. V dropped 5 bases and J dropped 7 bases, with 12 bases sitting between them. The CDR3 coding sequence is TGTGCCAGCAGCACTATAAGTGTGAATGAGCAGTTCTTC. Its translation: CASSTISVNEQFF.

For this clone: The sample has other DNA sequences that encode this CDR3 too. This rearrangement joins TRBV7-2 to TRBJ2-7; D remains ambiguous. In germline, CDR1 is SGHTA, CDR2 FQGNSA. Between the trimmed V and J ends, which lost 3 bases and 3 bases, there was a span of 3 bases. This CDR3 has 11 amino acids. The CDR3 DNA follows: TGTGCCAGCAGCTTGAGCTACGAGCAGTACTTC. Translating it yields CASSLSYEQYF. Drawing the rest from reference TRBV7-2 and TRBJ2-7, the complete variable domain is GAGVSQSPSNKVTEKGKDVELRCDPISGHTALYWYRQSLGQGLEFLIYFQGNSAPDKSGLPSDRFSAERTGGSVSTLTIQRTQQEDSAVYLCASSLSYEQYFGPGTRLTVT.

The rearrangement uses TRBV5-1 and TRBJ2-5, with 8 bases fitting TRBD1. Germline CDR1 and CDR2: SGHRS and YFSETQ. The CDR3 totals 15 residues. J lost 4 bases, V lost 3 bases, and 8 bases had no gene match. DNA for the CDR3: TGCGCCAGCAGCTGGGACCAGGGGGCAACAGAGACCCAGTACTTC. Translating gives CASSWDQGATETQYF.

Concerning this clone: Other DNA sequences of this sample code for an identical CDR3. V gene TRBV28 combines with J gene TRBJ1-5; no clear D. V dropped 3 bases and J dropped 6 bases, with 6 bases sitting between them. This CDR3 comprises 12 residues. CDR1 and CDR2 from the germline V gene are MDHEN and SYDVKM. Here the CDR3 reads CASSFGLQPQHF. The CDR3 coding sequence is TGTGCCAGCAGTTTCGGTCTTCAGCCCCAGCATTTT.

CDR3 sequence (DNA): TGTGCTAGTGGTTTGACGCCGCTAGAGACCCAGTACTTC. Residues: CASGLTPLETQYF. This sequence joins TRBV12-5 and TRBJ2-5; D remains unclear. V was trimmed by 2 bases and J by 4 bases, leaving 8 bases between them. Germline loops: CDR1 LGHNT, CDR2 FRNRAP. This CDR3 is 13 amino acids long.